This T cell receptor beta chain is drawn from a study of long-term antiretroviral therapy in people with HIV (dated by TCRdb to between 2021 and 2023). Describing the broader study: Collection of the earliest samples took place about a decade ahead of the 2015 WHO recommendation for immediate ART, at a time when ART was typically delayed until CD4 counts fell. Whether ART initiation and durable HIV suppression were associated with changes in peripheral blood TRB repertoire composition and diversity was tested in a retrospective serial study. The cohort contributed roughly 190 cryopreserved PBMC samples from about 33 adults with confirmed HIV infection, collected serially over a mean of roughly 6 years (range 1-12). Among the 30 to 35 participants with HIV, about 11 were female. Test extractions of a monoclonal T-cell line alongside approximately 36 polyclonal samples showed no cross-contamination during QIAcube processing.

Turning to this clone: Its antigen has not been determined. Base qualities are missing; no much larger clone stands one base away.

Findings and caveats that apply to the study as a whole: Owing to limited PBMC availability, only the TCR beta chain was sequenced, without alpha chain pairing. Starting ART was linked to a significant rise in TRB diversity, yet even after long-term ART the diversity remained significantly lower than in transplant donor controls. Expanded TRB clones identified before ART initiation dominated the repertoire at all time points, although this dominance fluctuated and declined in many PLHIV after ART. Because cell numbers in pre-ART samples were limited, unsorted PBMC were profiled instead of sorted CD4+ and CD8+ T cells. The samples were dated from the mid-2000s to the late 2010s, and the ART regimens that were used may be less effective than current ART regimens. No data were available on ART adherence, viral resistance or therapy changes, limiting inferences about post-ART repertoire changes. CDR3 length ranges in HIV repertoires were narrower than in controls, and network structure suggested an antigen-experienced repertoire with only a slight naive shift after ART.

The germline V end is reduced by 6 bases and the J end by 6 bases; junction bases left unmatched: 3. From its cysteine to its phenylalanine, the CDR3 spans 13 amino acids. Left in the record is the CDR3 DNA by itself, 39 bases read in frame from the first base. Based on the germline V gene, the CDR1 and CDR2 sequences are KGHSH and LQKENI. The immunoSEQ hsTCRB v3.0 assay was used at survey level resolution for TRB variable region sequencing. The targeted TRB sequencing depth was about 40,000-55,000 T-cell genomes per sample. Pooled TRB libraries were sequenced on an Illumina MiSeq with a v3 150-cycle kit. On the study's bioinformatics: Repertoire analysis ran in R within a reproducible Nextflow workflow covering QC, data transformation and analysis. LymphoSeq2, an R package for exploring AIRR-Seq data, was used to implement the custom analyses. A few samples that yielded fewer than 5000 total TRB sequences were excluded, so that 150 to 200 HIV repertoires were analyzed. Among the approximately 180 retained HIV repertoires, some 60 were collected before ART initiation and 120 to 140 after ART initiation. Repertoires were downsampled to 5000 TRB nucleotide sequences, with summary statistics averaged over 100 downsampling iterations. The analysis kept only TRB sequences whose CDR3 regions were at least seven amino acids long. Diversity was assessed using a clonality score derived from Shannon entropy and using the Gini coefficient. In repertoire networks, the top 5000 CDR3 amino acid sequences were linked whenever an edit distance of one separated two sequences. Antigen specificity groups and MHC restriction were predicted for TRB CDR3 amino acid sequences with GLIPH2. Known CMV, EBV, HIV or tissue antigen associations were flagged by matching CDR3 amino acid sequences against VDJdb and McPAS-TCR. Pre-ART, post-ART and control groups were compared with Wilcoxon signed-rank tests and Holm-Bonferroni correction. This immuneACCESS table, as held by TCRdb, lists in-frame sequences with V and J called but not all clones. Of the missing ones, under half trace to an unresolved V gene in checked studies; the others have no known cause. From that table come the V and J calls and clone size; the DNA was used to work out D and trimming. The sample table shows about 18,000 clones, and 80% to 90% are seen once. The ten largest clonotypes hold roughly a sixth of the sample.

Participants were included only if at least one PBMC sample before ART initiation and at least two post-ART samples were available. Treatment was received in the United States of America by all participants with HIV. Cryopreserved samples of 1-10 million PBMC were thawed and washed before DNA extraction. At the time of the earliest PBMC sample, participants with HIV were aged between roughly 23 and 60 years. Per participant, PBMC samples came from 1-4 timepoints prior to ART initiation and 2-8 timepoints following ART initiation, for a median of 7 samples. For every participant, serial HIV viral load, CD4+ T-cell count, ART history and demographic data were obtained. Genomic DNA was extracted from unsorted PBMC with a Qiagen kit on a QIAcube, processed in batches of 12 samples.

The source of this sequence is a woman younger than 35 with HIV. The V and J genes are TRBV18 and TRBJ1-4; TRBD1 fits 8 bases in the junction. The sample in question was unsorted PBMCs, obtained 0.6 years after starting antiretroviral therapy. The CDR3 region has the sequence CASSAGGYEKLFF. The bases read TGTGCCAGCTCGGCAGGGGGCTATGAAAAACTGTTTTTT.